Presented here are 6 T cell receptor beta chains from one specimen sequenced in a study of technical replicates of blood from several donors. Measured with immunoSEQ multiplex PCR; TCRdb has only the in-frame clones, and not every one. The top ten hold approximately 0.2% of the sample, which has about 70,000 clones, around 97% seen once. The material sequenced was T cells isolated from PBMCs. Receptors were obtained from a human donor in good health.

The CDR3 here is CASSYRDREETQYF. As DNA, the CDR3 is TGTGCCAGCAGTTACCGGGACAGGGAGGAGACCCAGTACTTC. The chain links TRBV6-5 to TRBJ2-5; 9 nucleotides align to TRBD1. Germline CDR1 reads MNHEY; CDR2 reads SVGAGI. The V segment lost 2 bases and the J segment 5 bases; nucleotides outside the gene matches: 3. CDR3 length: 14 residues.

The V and J genes are TRBV10-2 and TRBJ1-1; tentatively, D is TRBD1 (6 bases). The CDR3 is 15 residues long. The V end was cut by 1 base, the J end by 2 bases, with 11 bases between. Per the germline V gene, CDR1 is WSHSY and CDR2 is SAAADI. CDR3 sequence reads: CASSEYRATNTEAFF. Here the CDR3 DNA reads TGCGCCAGCAGTGAGTACAGGGCAACAAACACTGAAGCTTTCTTT.

This chain uses TRBV27 with TRBJ1-6; D is perhaps TRBD1 (5 bases). The CDR3 is 14 residues long. In germline, CDR1 is MNHEY, CDR2 SMNVEV (reference sequence). Deletions cut 8 bases from V and 8 bases from J, with 16 bases between. CDR3 DNA: TGTGCCAGCGTTGGGAGGACGGGACATTCACCCCTCCACTTT. Its protein is CASVGRTGHSPLHF.

This clone was detected once. V gene TRBV19 combines with J gene TRBJ1-5; maybe TRBD1 (6 bases). Germline CDR1 is LNHDA and CDR2 is SQIVND (reference sequence). The CDR3 loop spans 15 amino acids. Trimming took off 4 bases at V and 5 bases at J, with 15 bases between the two ends. DNA for the CDR3: TGTGCCAGTAGTACGGCAGGGGCAGGCCATCAGCCCCAGCATTTT. Translated, it gives CASSTAGAGHQPQHF.

The rearrangement links TRBV25-1 to TRBJ2-1; D may be TRBD1 (5 bases). CDR3 length: 14 amino acids. V lost 4 bases and J 2 bases, leaving 9 bases between the germline ends. CDR1 is MGHDK and CDR2 is SYGVNS in the germline V gene. CDR3 region: CASSGKGAYNEQFF. The CDR3 DNA sequence: TGTGCCAGCAGTGGCAAAGGGGCCTACAATGAGCAGTTCTTC.

The J gene is TRBJ2-7, the V gene TRBV27; possibly TRBD1 for D (6 bases). V was pared by 3 bases and J by 4 bases, with 13 bases between. Germline V gives CDR1 MNHEY, CDR2 SMNVEV (reference sequence). The CDR3 is 14 amino acids. The DNA for the CDR3 is TGTGCCAGCAGTTTGGGTGGCAGGGGTTACGAGCAGTACTTC. Its protein product is CASSLGGRGYEQYF.